This T cell receptor (beta chain) was sequenced during a study of T cells in Graves' hyperthyroidism and ophthalmopathy. Amplification yielded TCR beta CDR3 regions, with RNA transcripts as the source. HTBI primers were employed in a first-round RT-PCR of the TCR CDR3. TCRdb reprocessed the multiplex PCR reads with MiXCR, giving one entry per CDR3 protein. The data contain 600,000 or so distinct CDR3 sequences, 35% to 55% of them singletons. Broader study findings: Ophthalmopathy stood apart from stable hyperthyroidism in a 13 V-J model.

From germline, CDR1 is DFQATT and CDR2 SNEGSKA (reference sequence). The CDR3 sequence is 14 residues long. With regard to this clonotype: What it recognizes is unknown. Compared with germline, one end of the junction differs, possibly owing to a read error.

Patients were excluded because of uncontrolled infection, other autoimmune disease, pregnancy or lactation. Together with thyroid ultrasound, orbital computed tomography, serum thyroxine and TRAb, clinical symptoms were used for diagnoses. V gene TRBV20-1 combines with J gene TRBJ1-4; D is unresolved. Sample: peripheral blood or thyroid tissue (not recorded which). This TCR was sampled from a young woman with Graves' hyperthyroidism. CDR3 in DNA: TGCAGCGCTAGAGGTCCCCAAGCGGGTGAAAAACTGTTTTTT. It encodes CSARGPQAGEKLFF.